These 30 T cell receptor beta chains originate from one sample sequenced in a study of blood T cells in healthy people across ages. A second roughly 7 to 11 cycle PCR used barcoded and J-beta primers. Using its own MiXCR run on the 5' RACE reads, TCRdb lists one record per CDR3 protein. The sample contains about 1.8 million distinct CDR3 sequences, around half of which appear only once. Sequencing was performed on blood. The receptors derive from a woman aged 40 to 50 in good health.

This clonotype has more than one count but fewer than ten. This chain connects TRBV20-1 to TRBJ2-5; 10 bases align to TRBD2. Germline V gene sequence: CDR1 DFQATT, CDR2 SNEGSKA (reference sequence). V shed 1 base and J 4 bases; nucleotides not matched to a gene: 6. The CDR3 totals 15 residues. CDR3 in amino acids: CSARVLAGVGETQYF. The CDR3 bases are TGCAGTGCTAGAGTGCTAGCGGGGGTGGGAGAGACCCAGTACTTC.

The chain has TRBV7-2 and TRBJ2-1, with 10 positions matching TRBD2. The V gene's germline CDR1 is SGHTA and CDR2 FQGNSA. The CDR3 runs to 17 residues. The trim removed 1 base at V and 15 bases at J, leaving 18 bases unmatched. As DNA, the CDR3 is TGTGCCAGCAGCTTAGAGCCCCTAGCGGGGGCCGTCTCTCGGGGGTTCTTC. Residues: CASSLEPLAGAVSRGFF.

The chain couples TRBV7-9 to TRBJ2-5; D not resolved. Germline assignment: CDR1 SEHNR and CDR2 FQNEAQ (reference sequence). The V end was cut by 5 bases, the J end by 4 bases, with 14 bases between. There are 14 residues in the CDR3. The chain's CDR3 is CASSPTRTPETQYF. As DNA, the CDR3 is TGTGCCAGCAGCCCAACCCGGACCCCAGAGACCCAGTACTTC.

The chain's CDR3 is CASSSQQGRETQYF. The DNA for the CDR3 is TGTGCCAGCAGCTCCCAACAGGGTCGGGAGACCCAGTACTTC. The rearrangement uses TRBV7-2 and TRBJ2-5, with D perhaps TRBD1 (6 bases). CDR1 SGHTA and CDR2 FQGNSA come from the germline V gene. This CDR3 spans 14 amino acids. V gave up 4 bases and J gave up 5 bases, with 14 bases separating them.

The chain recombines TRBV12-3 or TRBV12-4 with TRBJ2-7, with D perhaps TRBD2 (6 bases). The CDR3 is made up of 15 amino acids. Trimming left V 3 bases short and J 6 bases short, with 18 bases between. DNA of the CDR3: TGTGCCAGCAGTTTCTTGGGGCAGGGACTGGGCGAGCAGTACTTC. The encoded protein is CASSFLGQGLGEQYF.

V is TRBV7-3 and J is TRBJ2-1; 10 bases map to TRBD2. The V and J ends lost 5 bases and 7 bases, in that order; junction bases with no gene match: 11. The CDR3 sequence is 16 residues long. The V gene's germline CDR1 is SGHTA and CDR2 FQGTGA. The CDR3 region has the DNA TGTGCCAGCAGCGATACCGGGACTAGCGAGGGGAATGAGCAGTTCTTC. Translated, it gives CASSDTGTSEGNEQFF.

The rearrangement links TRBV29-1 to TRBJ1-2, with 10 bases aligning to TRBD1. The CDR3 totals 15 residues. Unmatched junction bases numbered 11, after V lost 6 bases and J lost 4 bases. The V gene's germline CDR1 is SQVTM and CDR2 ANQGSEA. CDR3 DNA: TGCAGCGTCCAAAGCTGGGACAGGGGAATCTATGGCTACACCTTC. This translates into CSVQSWDRGIYGYTF.

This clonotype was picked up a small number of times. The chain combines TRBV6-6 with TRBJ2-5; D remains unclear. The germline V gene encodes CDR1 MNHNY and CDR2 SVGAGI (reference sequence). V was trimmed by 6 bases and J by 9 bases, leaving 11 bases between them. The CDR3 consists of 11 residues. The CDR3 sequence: CASSVLKAQYF. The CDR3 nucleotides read TGTGCCAGCAGCGTCCTGAAGGCCCAGTACTTC.

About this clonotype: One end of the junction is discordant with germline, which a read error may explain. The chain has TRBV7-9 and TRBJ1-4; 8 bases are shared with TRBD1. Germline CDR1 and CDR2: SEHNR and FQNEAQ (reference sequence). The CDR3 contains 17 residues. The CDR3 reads CASSLALSTGAKEKLFF. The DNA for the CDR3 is TGTGCCAGCAGCTTGGCACTCTCGACAGGGGCTAAGGAAAAACTGTTTTTT.

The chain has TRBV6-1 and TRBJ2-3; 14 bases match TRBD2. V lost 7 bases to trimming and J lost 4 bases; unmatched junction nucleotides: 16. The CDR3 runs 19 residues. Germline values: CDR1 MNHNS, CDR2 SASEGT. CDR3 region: CASTGTSGGKITRADTQYF. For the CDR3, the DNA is TGTGCCAGCACGGGGACTAGCGGGGGCAAAATCACTCGTGCAGATACGCAGTATTTT.

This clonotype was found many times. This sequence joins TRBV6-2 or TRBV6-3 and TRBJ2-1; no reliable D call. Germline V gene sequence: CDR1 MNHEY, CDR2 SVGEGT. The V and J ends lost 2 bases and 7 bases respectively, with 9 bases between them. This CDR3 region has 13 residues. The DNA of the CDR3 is TGTGCCAGCAGTTACACTGGCGGAAATGAGCAGTTCTTC. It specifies CASSYTGGNEQFF.

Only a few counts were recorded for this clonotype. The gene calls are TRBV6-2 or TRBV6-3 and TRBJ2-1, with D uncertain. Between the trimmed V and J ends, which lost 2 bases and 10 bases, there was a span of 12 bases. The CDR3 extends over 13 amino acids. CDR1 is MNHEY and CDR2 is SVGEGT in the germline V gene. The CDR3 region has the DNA TGTGCCAGCAGTTACCGCCCAGCGACGGAGCAGTTCTTC. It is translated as CASSYRPATEQFF.

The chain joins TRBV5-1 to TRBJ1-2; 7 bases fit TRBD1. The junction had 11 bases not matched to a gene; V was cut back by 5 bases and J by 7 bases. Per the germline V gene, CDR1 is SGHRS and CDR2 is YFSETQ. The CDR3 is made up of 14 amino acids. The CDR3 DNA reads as TGCGCCAGCAGGTCACCGAGGGGGCTCAGTGGCTACACCTTC. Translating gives CASRSPRGLSGYTF.

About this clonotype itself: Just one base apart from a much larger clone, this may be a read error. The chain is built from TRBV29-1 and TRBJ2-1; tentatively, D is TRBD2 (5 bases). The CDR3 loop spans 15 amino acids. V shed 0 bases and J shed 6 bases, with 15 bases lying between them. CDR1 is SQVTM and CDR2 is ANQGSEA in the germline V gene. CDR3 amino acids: CSVEEWASRCNEQFF. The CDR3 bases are TGCAGCGTTGAAGAGTGGGCTAGCAGATGCAATGAGCAGTTCTTC.

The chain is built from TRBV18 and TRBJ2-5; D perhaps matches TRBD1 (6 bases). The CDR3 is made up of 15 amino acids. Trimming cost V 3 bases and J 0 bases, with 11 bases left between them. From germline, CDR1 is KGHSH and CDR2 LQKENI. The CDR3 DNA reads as TGTGCCAGCTCACCGGACCGGGACAACCAAGAGACCCAGTACTTC. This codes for CASSPDRDNQETQYF.

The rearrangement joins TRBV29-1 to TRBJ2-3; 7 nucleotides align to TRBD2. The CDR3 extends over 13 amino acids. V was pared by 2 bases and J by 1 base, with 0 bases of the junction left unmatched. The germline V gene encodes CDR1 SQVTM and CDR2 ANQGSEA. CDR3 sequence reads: CSVETSGTDTQYF. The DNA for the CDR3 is TGCAGCGTTGAAACTAGCGGCACAGATACGCAGTATTTT.

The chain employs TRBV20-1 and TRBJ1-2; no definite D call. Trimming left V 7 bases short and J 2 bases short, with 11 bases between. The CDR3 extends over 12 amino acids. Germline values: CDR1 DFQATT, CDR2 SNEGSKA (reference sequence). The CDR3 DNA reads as TGCAGTGGGGCAGAAATCAACTATGGCTACACCTTC. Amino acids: CSGAEINYGYTF.

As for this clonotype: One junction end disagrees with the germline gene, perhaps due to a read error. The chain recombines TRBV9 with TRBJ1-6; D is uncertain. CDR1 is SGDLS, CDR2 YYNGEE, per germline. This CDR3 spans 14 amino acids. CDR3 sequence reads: CVSSVGYESSPLHF. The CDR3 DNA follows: TGTGTCAGCAGCGTCGGGTATGAGAGCTCACCCCTCCACTTT.

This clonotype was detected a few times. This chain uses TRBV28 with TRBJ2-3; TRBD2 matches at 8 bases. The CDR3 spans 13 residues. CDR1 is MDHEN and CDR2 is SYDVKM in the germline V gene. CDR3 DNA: TGTGCTAGTCTCGGGGGGGCAGGAGATACGCAGTATTTT. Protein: CASLGGAGDTQYF. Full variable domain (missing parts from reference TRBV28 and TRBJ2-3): DVKVTQSSRYLVKRTGEKVFLECVQDMDHENMFWYRQDPGLGLRLIYFSYDVKMKEKGDIPEGYSVSREKKERFSLILESASTNQTSMYLCASLGGAGDTQYFGPGTRLTVL.

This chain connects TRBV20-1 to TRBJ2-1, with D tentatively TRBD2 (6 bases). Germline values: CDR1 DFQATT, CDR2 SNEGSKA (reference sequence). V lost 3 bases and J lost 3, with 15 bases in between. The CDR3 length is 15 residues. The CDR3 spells CSASELAVLYNEQFF. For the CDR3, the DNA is TGCAGTGCTAGCGAGTTAGCGGTTCTCTACAATGAGCAGTTCTTC.

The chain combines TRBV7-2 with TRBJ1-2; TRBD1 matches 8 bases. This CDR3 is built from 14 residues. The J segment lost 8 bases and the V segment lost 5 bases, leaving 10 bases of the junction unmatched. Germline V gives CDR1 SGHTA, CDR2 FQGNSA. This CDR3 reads CASSPDRVGPGYTF. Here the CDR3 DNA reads TGTGCCAGCAGCCCGGACAGGGTGGGACCAGGCTACACCTTC. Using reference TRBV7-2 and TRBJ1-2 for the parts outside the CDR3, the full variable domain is GAGVSQSPSNKVTEKGKDVELRCDPISGHTALYWYRQSLGQGLEFLIYFQGNSAPDKSGLPSDRFSAERTGGSVSTLTIQRTQQEDSAVYLCASSPDRVGPGYTFGSGTRLTVV.

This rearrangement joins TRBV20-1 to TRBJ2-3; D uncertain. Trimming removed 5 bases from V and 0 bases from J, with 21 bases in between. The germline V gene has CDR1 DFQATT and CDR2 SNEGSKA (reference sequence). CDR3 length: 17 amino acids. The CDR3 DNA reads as TGCAGTGCTGGGAAGGTGGGTAACGGGCGAAGCACAGATACGCAGTATTTT. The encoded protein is CSAGKVGNGRSTDTQYF.

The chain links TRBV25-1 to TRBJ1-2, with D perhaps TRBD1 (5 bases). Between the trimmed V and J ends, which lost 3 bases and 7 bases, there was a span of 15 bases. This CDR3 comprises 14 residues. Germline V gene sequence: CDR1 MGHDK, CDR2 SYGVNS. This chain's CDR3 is CASSDRGLVGGYTF. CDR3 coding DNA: TGTGCCAGCAGTGATCGGGGGTTGGTAGGTGGCTACACCTTC.

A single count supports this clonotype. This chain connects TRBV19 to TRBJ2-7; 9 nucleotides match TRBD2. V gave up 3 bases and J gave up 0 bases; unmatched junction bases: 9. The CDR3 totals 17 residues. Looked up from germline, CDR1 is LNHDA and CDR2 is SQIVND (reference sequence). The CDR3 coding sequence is TGTGCCAGTAGTATGCCCAGCGGGGGGCTGAGCTCCTACGAGCAGTACTTC. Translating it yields CASSMPSGGLSSYEQYF.

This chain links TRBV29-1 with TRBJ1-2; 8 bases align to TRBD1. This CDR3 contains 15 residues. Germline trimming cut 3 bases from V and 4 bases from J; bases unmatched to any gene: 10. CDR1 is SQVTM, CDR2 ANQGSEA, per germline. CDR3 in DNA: TGCAGCGTTGACTTTTCGGGACAGGTTTTCTATGGCTACACCTTC. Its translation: CSVDFSGQVFYGYTF.

The chain's CDR3 is CASSPRTGGAEAFF. Here the CDR3 DNA reads TGTGCCAGCAGCCCCCGGACAGGGGGGGCTGAAGCTTTCTTT. The genes are TRBV7-2 and TRBJ1-1; TRBD1 matches 10 bases. V trimming: 5 bases; J trimming: 6 bases; junction bases outside the gene matches: 6. The germline gives CDR1 SGHTA, CDR2 FQGNSA. This CDR3 spans 14 amino acids.

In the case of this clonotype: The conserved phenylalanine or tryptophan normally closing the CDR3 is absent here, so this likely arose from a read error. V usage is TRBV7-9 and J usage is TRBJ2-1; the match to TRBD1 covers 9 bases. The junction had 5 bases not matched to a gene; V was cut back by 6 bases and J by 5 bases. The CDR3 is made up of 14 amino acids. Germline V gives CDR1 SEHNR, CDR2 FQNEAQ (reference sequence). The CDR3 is CASRPGTGNNEQFT. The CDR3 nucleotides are TGTGCCAGCAGGCCCGGGACAGGGAACAATGAGCAGTTCACC.

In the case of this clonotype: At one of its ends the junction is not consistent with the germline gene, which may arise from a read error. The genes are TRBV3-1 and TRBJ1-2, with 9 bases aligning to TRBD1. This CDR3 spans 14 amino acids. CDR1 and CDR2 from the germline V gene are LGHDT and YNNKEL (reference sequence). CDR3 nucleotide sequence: TGTGTCAGCAGCCGGGACAGGGCTGGCTATGGCTACACCTTC. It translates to CVSSRDRAGYGYTF.

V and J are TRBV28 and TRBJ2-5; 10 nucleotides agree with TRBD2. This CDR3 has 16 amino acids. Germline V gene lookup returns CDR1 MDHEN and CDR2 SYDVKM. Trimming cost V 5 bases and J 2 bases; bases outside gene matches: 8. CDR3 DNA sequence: TGTGCCAGCAGTCCACATGAGGGACTAGCGCAAGAGACCCAGTACTTC. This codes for CASSPHEGLAQETQYF.

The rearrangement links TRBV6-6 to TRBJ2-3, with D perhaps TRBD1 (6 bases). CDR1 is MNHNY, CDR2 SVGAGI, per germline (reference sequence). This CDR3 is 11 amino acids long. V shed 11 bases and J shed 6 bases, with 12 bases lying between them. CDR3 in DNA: TGTGCCCACTCGCAGGGGGATACGCAGTATTTT. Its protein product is CAHSQGDTQYF.